These T cell receptor beta chains were read from a single sample in a study of CD8 T cells in Susac syndrome. TCRdb independently ran MiXCR on the immunoSEQ multiplex PCR reads; one entry per CDR3 protein. The sample has under 200,000 distinct CDR3 sequences, 85% to 95% seen once; the top ten hold around 0.11%. The sequencing input was CD4+ T cells from PBMCs. The receptors stem from a human donor with Susac syndrome. The CDR3 runs from the conserved cysteine through the conserved F or W. Fields, in order: J gene, V gene, clone size, D gene, CDR3 DNA, CDR3 protein. A D gene is named only where the DNA matches it firmly. Some rows mark clone size as missing; the rest say once, few, many or name a class of expanded clone.

TRBJ1-3 TRBV2 - TRBD1 TGTGCCAGCAGTGAGACAGGGGGCGCAAACACCATATATTTT CASSETGGANTIYF
TRBJ2-5 TRBV29-1 - - TGCAGCGTTGAGCCGGGGTCAGAGACCCAGTACTTC CSVEPGSETQYF
TRBJ2-7 TRBV18 - - TGTGCCAGCTCACCACCGGGGCAGACCTACGAGCAGTACTTC CASSPPGQTYEQYF
TRBJ1-2 TRBV6-2/TRBV6-3 - - TGTGCCAGCAGCGCCGACACCTACTATGGCTACACCTTC CASSADTYYGYTF
TRBJ2-5 TRBV2 - - TGTGCCAGCATAGGGGCGGCCCGCGGGGAGACCCAGTACTTC CASIGAARGETQYF
TRBJ2-7 TRBV2 - - TGTGCCAGCAGTTCCCTGGGTAGCGGCGAGCAGTACTTC CASSSLGSGEQYF
TRBJ2-1 TRBV20-1 - - TGCAGTCAGAGGGGGGGCAAACATGAGCAGTTCTTC CSQRGGKHEQFF
TRBJ2-5 TRBV14 - TRBD1 TGTGCCAGCAGCCCCGGGGACAGCACGTACCAAGAGACCCAGTACTTC CASSPGDSTYQETQYF
TRBJ1-1 TRBV20-1 - - TGCAGTGCTAGAGGGGGGGGAGTGAACACTGAAGCTTTCTTT CSARGGGVNTEAFF
TRBJ2-1 TRBV18 - TRBD2 TGTGCCAGCTCACCACCTAGCGGGGGAGGCCGGGTACAGTTCTTC CASSPPSGGGRVQFF
TRBJ2-6 TRBV20-1 - - TGCAGTGCTAGAGAGGCTGGACACTCTGGGGCCAACGTCCTGACTTTC CSAREAGHSGANVLTF
TRBJ2-3 TRBV7-9 - - TGTGCCAGCCAGTTGGGCGGCACAGATACGCAGTATTTT CASQLGGTDTQYF
TRBJ2-7 TRBV2 - TRBD1 TGTGCCAGCAGAGCCTACGGGACAGGGGCGTCCTACGAGCAGTACTTC CASRAYGTGASYEQYF
TRBJ2-7 TRBV7-2 - - TGTGCCAGCAGCTCCTCACTAGGGGAGCAGTACTTC CASSSSLGEQYF
TRBJ2-1 TRBV9 - - TGTGCCAGCAGCGTAGCTGGGCGAAGTGACGGTGAGCAGTTCTTC CASSVAGRSDGEQFF
TRBJ1-2 TRBV21-1 - - TGTGCCAGCAGCAAAGACGGGACAGGGGGCGTCTGCGGCTACACCTTC CASSKDGTGGVCGYTF
TRBJ1-2 TRBV7-8 - - TGTGCCAGCAGCTTGTCCCGGGGAGTTTTATATGGCTACACCTTC CASSLSRGVLYGYTF
TRBJ2-3 TRBV2 - - TGTGCCAGCACCCTGGGGTGGGCGGGAGATACGCAGTATTTT CASTLGWAGDTQYF
TRBJ2-7 TRBV5-1 - TRBD2 TGCGCCAGCAGCTCCGGGGGGGGAAGGTACGAGCAGTACTTC CASSSGGGRYEQYF
TRBJ2-3 TRBV7-6 - - TGTGCCAGCAGCTTAGGGCCAGTGACTAGCACAGATACGCAGTATTTT CASSLGPVTSTDTQYF
TRBJ2-5 TRBV6-1 once - TGTGCCAGCAGTGAAGGCGGCAGGGGGGGAGAGACCCAGTACTTC CASSEGGRGGETQYF